The source of this TCR beta chain is a study of cytomegalovirus exposure and HLA in healthy donors. Study-level findings and limits: It was reported that TCR beta sequences correctly inferred the HLA-A and HLA-B alleles for most subjects.

Each donor's status was that of a healthy bone marrow donor. This PCR relied on a set of 60 Vbeta primers and 13 Jbeta primers. Original methodology: An analysis performed later counted about 80 million unique TCR beta chains (approximately 11 million of them shared). Libraries were prepared by immunoSEQ multiplex PCR; TCRdb keeps only in-frame clonotypes and omits some of them. V and J calls and clone size are copied from that table; D and trimming were computed from the DNA. The sample carries over 200,000 clones, around four fifths recorded once. There are 20 residues in the CDR3. Points on this clone: Antigen specificity is unknown.

This chain uses TRBV21-1 with TRBJ1-2. TRBV21-1 is a known pseudogene. The sequence derives from a woman in her sixties in good health and CMV-seropositive. What was sequenced was PBMCs. The CDR3: CASSKWGGQFLTEGHYGYTF. The CDR3 bases are TGTGCCAGCAGCAAATGGGGGGGTCAATTTCTTACGGAGGGTCACTATGGCTACACCTTC.